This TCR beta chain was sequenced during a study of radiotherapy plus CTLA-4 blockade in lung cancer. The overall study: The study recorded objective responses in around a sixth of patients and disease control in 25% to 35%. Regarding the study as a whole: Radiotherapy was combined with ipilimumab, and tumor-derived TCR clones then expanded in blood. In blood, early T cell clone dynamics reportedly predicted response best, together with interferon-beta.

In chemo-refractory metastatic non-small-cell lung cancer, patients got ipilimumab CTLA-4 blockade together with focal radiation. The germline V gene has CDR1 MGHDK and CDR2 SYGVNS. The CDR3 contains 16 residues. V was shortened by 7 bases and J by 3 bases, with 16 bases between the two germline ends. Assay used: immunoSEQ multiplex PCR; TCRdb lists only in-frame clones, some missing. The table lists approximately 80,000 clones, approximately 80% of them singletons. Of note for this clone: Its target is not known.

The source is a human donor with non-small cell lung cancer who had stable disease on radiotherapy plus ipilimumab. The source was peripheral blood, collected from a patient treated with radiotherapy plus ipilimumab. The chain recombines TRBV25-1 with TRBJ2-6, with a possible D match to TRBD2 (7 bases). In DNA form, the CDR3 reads TGTGCCAGCACCAAGGGGGGGACTTATGGGGCCAACGTCCTGACTTTC. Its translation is CASTKGGTYGANVLTF.